Listed below are T cell receptor beta chains from one sample, sequenced in a study of blood T cell repertoires in COVID-19. Libraries were prepared by immunoSEQ multiplex PCR; TCRdb keeps only in-frame clonotypes and omits some of them. In the table there are roughly 97,000 clones, 87% of which are singletons. The source material was peripheral blood. These receptor sequences come from a man in his forties or fifties with acute or convalescent COVID-19. The CDR3 runs from the conserved cysteine through the conserved F or W. D genes are given only for firm matches. A row's size may be missing; if present it is once, few, many or a size class.

TRBV30	.	.	TRBJ2-7	CAWSGGRASYEQYF	TGTGCCTGGAGTGGAGGGAGAGCCTCCTACGAGCAGTACTTC
TRBV6-4	.	once	TRBJ2-1	CASSDGTGLAREQFF	TGTGCCAGCAGTGACGGGACTGGATTAGCACGTGAGCAGTTCTTC
TRBV18	.	.	TRBJ1-5	CASSRQNSNQPQHF	TGTGCCAGCTCACGACAGAATAGCAATCAGCCCCAGCATTTT
TRBV19	.	few	TRBJ1-6	CASSGQRDGSPLHF	TGTGCCAGTAGCGGACAGAGAGATGGTTCACCCCTCCACTTT
TRBV7-2	.	.	TRBJ1-1	CASSPGLMNTEAFF	TGTGCCAGCAGCCCTGGACTGATGAACACTGAAGCTTTCTTT
TRBV30	TRBD1	once	TRBJ2-3	CAWSGRQGSRTDTQYF	TGTGCCTGGAGTGGCCGACAGGGGTCTCGCACAGATACGCAGTATTTT
TRBV11-2	TRBD1	.	TRBJ1-1	CASSSEATGTAFF	TGTGCCAGCAGCTCTGAGGCGACAGGGACTGCTTTCTTT
TRBV5-1	TRBD2	.	TRBJ2-2	CASRPSGGNTGELFF	TGCGCCAGCAGACCCAGCGGGGGGAACACCGGGGAGCTGTTTTTT
TRBV3-1/TRBV3-2	TRBD2	few	TRBJ2-1	CASSQEGGRGYNEQFF	TGTGCCAGCAGCCAAGAAGGCGGGAGAGGATACAATGAGCAGTTCTTC
TRBV19	.	.	TRBJ1-3	CASSLRTASSGNTIYF	TGTGCCAGTAGTCTGCGGACAGCATCCTCTGGAAACACCATATATTTT
TRBV30	.	.	TRBJ1-4	CAWTGGLNEKLFF	TGTGCCTGGACGGGGGGTCTTAATGAAAAACTGTTTTTT
TRBV7-8	.	.	TRBJ1-6	CASSPSNSPLHF	TGTGCCAGCAGCCCATCAAATTCACCCCTCCACTTT
TRBV13	.	.	TRBJ2-1	CASSFGLTKEQFF	TGTGCCAGCAGCTTTGGGCTGACGAAAGAGCAGTTCTTC
TRBV30	.	.	TRBJ1-2	CACADRLKTNGYTF	TGTGCCTGTGCCGACAGGCTGAAGACCAATGGCTACACCTTC
TRBV3-1/TRBV3-2	TRBD2	.	TRBJ2-3	CASSQIAGGPDTQYF	TGTGCCAGCAGCCAAATAGCGGGAGGGCCAGATACGCAGTATTTT
TRBV5-1	TRBD2	.	TRBJ2-3	CASSLVGLELGGADTQYF	TGCGCCAGCAGCTTGGTCGGACTAGAGTTAGGTGGCGCAGATACGCAGTATTTT